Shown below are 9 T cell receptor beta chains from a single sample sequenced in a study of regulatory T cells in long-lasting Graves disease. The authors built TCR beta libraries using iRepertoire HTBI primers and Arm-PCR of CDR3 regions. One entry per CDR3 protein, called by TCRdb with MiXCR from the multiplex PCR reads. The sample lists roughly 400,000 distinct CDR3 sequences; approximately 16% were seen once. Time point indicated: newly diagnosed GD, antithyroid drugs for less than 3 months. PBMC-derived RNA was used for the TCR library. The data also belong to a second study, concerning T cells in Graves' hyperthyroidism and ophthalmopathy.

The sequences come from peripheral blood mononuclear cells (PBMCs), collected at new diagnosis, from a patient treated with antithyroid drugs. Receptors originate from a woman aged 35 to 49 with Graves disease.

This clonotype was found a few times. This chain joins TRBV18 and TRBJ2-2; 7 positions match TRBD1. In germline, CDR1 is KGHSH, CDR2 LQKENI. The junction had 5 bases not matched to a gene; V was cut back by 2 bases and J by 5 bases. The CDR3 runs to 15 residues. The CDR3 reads CASSPKGAGTGELFF. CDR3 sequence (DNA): TGTGCCAGCTCACCAAAGGGGGCAGGAACCGGGGAGCTGTTTTTT.

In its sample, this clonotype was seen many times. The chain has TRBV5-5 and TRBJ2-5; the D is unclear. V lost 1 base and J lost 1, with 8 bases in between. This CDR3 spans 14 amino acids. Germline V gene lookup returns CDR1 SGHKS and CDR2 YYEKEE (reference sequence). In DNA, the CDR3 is TGTGCCAGCAGCTTGTTGTCTATCCAAGAGACCCAGTACTTC. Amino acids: CASSLLSIQETQYF.

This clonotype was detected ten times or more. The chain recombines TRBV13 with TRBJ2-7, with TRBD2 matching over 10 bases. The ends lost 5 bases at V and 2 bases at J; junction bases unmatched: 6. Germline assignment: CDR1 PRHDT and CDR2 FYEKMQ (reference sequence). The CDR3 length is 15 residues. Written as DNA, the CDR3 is TGTGCCAGCAGCCGGGGACTAGCGACCCCCTACGAGCAGTACTTC. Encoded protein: CASSRGLATPYEQYF.

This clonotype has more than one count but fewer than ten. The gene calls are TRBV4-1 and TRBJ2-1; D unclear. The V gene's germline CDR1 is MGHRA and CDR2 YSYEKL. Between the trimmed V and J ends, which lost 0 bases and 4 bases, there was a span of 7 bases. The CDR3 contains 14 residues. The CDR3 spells CASSQEGTYNEQFF. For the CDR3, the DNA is TGCGCCAGCAGCCAAGAGGGAACTTACAATGAGCAGTTCTTC.

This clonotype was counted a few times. CDR3 DNA sequence: TGTGCCAGCAGTGAAGCTGATCAGCCCCAGCATTTT. Its translation: CASSEADQPQHF. The chain joins TRBV2 to TRBJ1-5; D unclear. The length of the CDR3 is 12 residues. Per the germline V gene, CDR1 is SNHLY and CDR2 is FYNNEI. V lost 0 bases and J lost 5, with 2 bases in between.

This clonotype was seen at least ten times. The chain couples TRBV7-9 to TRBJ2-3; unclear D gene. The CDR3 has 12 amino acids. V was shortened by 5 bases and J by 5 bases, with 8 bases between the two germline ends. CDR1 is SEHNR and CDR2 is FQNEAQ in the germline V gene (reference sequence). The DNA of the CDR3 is TGTGCCAGCAGCCGATATGAAGATACGCAGTATTTT. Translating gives CASSRYEDTQYF.

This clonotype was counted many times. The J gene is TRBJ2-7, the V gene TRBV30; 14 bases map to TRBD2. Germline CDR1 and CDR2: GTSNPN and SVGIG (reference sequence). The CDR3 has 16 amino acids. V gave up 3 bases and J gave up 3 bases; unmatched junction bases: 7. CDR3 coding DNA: TGTGCCTGGAGCCGACTAGCGGGAGGGACCCTCTACGAGCAGTACTTC. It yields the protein CAWSRLAGGTLYEQYF.

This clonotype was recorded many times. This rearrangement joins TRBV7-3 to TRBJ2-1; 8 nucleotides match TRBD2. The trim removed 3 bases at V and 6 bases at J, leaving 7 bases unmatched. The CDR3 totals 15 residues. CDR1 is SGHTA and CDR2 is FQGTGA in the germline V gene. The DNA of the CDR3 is TGTGCCAGCAGCTTTGGGGTGGGGACTAGCAATGAGCAGTTCTTC. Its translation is CASSFGVGTSNEQFF.

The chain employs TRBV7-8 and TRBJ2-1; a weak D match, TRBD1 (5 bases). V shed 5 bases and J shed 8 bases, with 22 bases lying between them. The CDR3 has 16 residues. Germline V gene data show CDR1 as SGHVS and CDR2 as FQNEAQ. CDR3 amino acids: CASSPAAGPVGYEQFF. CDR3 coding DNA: TGTGCCAGCAGCCCCGCAGCAGGGCCTGTAGGCTATGAGCAGTTCTTC.